A single sample is the source of the 10 T cell receptor beta chains below, sequenced in a study of cytomegalovirus exposure and HLA in healthy donors. Primers included in the PCR were 60 Vbeta and 13 Jbeta primers. Profiling relied on immunoSEQ multiplex PCR, and the TCRdb table lists in-frame clones only, not all of them. The sample table includes roughly 72,000 clones. The sequenced sample was PBMCs. The source of these receptors is a man aged 18 to 35 in good health and CMV-seropositive.

This chain links TRBV7-9 with TRBJ1-1, with a tentative D call TRBD1 (5 bases). V was clipped by 5 bases and J by 5 bases, with 18 bases between them. The CDR3 length is 15 residues. Germline V gene sequence: CDR1 SEHNR, CDR2 FQNEAQ (reference sequence). CDR3 protein: CASSPRAGPRTEAFF. The CDR3 DNA reads as TGTGCCAGCAGCCCCCGTGCGGGGCCGAGGACTGAAGCTTTCTTT.

The V call is TRBV5-1, the J call TRBJ1-1; TRBD1 aligns across 8 bases. This CDR3 region has 15 residues. V was pared by 0 bases and J by 4 bases, with 5 bases of the junction left unmatched. Germline assignment: CDR1 SGHRS and CDR2 YFSETQ. The CDR3 region is CASSLATTGGTEAFF. The CDR3 nucleotides are TGCGCCAGCAGCTTGGCCACCACAGGGGGCACTGAAGCTTTCTTT.

This sequence joins TRBV7-8 and TRBJ2-7; 8 nucleotides line up with TRBD1. The CDR3 covers 13 residues. V lost 3 bases and J lost 4; bases outside the gene matches: 2. Germline V lookup: CDR1 SGHVS, CDR2 FQNEAQ. CDR3 protein: CASSLDRVYEQYF. The CDR3 DNA reads as TGTGCCAGCAGCTTGGACAGGGTGTACGAGCAGTACTTC. The full variable domain, with the rest looked up from reference TRBV7-8 and TRBJ2-7, is GAGVSQSPRYKVAKRGQDVALRCDPISGHVSLFWYQQALGQGPEFLTYFQNEAQLDKSGLPSDRFFAERPEGSVSTLKIQRTQQEDSAVYLCASSLDRVYEQYFGPGTRLTVT.

The V and J genes are TRBV5-1 and TRBJ1-2; TRBD1 matches 7 bases. This CDR3 region has 14 residues. V was pared by 2 bases and J by 4 bases, with 5 bases of the junction left unmatched. Germline CDR1 SGHRS, CDR2 YFSETQ. The CDR3 region has the DNA TGCGCCAGCAGCTTACGTACAGGGGCCTATGGCTACACCTTC. Encoded protein: CASSLRTGAYGYTF.

The rearrangement joins TRBV30 to TRBJ1-1, with D hard to call. This CDR3 region has 13 residues. Germline V lookup: CDR1 GTSNPN, CDR2 SVGIG (reference sequence). V shed 0 bases and J shed 8 bases, with 13 bases lying between them. This CDR3 is CAWSVSAAGEAFF. The CDR3 DNA sequence: TGTGCCTGGAGTGTAAGCGCAGCCGGGGAAGCTTTCTTT.

The V gene is TRBV28, the J gene TRBJ1-2, with D hard to call. The CDR3 is 11 residues long. Germline CDR1 is MDHEN and CDR2 is SYDVKM. The ends were cut back, 8 bases at V and 2 bases at J, with 6 bases in the middle. This CDR3 is CASRENYGYTF. CDR3 bases: TGTGCCAGCCGAGAAAACTATGGCTACACCTTC.

This chain links TRBV7-8 with TRBJ2-1; 14 bases fit TRBD2. The V gene end was trimmed by 3 bases and the J gene end by 7 bases; junction bases not matched to a gene: 8. The CDR3 has 17 amino acids. The germline V gene encodes CDR1 SGHVS and CDR2 FQNEAQ. CDR3 sequence: CASSFTTSGRVGNEQFF. The CDR3 DNA is TGTGCCAGCAGCTTCACGACTAGCGGGAGGGTAGGAAATGAGCAGTTCTTC. Using reference TRBV7-8 and TRBJ2-1 for the parts outside the CDR3, the full variable domain is GAGVSQSPRYKVAKRGQDVALRCDPISGHVSLFWYQQALGQGPEFLTYFQNEAQLDKSGLPSDRFFAERPEGSVSTLKIQRTQQEDSAVYLCASSFTTSGRVGNEQFFGPGTRLTVL.

The chain joins TRBV6-5 to TRBJ2-3; D unclear. In germline, CDR1 is MNHEY, CDR2 SVGAGI. The CDR3 covers 14 residues. V gave up 6 bases and J gave up 2 bases, with 12 bases separating them. The CDR3, as DNA: TGTGCCAGCAGCGGAGTCCGATCCACAGATACGCAGTATTTT. Translation gives CASSGVRSTDTQYF.

The chain uses TRBV9 and TRBJ2-1; 10 nucleotides line up with TRBD2. This CDR3 has 15 amino acids. In germline, CDR1 is SGDLS, CDR2 YYNGEE. J lost 8 bases, V lost 3 bases, and 8 bases had no gene match. CDR3 DNA sequence: TGTGCCAGCAGCGCTGGGACTAGCGTCACTCATGAGCAGTTCTTC. As protein: CASSAGTSVTHEQFF.

The V and J genes are TRBV5-3 and TRBJ1-5; 12 bases map to TRBD1. TRBV5-3 qualifies as an ORF whose function is uncertain. The CDR3 has 17 amino acids. J was trimmed by 6 bases and V by 3 bases; bases with no gene match: 10. In DNA form, the CDR3 reads TGTGCCAGAAGCTCGCTCTCGGGACAGGGGGCTTGTCAGCCCCAGCATTTT. It specifies CARSSLSGQGACQPQHF.